The 29 T cell receptor beta chains reported below all come from one sample, sequenced in a study of blood T cell repertoires in COVID-19. Produced via immunoSEQ multiplex PCR; TCRdb's table is partial and in-frame only. The sample shows some 260,000 clones, about 70% of them seen only once. The sample taken for sequencing was peripheral blood. The receptors originated from a woman older than 75 with acute or convalescent COVID-19.

The chain combines TRBV6-5 with TRBJ2-7; D might be TRBD2 (5 bases). This CDR3 is 14 amino acids long. V was trimmed by 0 bases and J by 2 bases, leaving 8 bases between them. The germline CDR1 and CDR2 sequences are MNHEY and SVGAGI. CDR3: CASSYSGEPYEQYF. CDR3 DNA: TGTGCCAGCAGTTACTCCGGGGAACCCTACGAGCAGTACTTC.

This chain links TRBV29-1 with TRBJ2-7, with D perhaps matching TRBD1 (6 bases). This CDR3 contains 16 residues. Germline CDR1 is SQVTM and CDR2 is ANQGSEA. The V and J ends lost 7 bases and 4 bases respectively, with 26 bases between them. The DNA for the CDR3 is TGCAGCGGTGGGGGCCCAGGATCCCGGGGCGCTTACGAGCAGTACTTC. Its protein is CSGGGPGSRGAYEQYF.

The chain uses TRBV27 and TRBJ2-7; no clear D. Between the trimmed V and J ends, which lost 5 bases and 5 bases, there was a span of 16 bases. This CDR3 has 14 amino acids. Germline V gives CDR1 MNHEY, CDR2 SMNVEV (reference sequence). In DNA form, the CDR3 reads TGTGCCAGCAGTCCGCCGCGTGAGTACCACGAGCAGTACTTC. It codes for CASSPPREYHEQYF.

This sequence joins TRBV5-1 and TRBJ1-1; D gene unclear. Trimming removed 1 base at V and 8 bases at J, with 24 bases between. CDR1 and CDR2 (germline): SGHRS, YFSETQ. The CDR3 sequence is 17 residues long. CDR3 DNA: TGCGCCAGCAGCTTGTCGCCCATGGGCCCGTCAGAAGGAGAAGCTTTCTTT. It encodes CASSLSPMGPSEGEAFF.

This clone was seen only a few times. The chain links TRBV9 to TRBJ2-7; D unresolved. The CDR3 extends over 14 amino acids. Germline loops: CDR1 SGDLS, CDR2 YYNGEE. With 3 bases removed from V and 5 bases from J, the gap between germline ends came to 15 bases. CDR3 amino acids: CASSARPPQDEQYF. The CDR3 nucleotides read TGTGCCAGCAGCGCCCGCCCCCCCCAGGACGAGCAGTACTTC.

This chain connects TRBV27 to TRBJ1-2; D is uncertain. Germline V gene sequence: CDR1 MNHEY, CDR2 SMNVEV (reference sequence). Trimming left V 0 bases short and J 4 bases short, with 6 bases between. This CDR3 spans 13 amino acids. Here the CDR3 reads CASSLSNSYGYTF. CDR3 bases: TGTGCCAGCAGTTTATCGAACAGCTATGGCTACACCTTC.

This clone was recorded many times. This chain uses TRBV9 with TRBJ2-1, with 13 bases aligning to TRBD2. Germline loops: CDR1 SGDLS, CDR2 YYNGEE. This CDR3 comprises 16 residues. Unmatched junction bases numbered 4, after V lost 1 base and J lost 6 bases. Written as DNA, the CDR3 is TGTGCCAGCAGCGTAACTAGCGGGAGGGGTGTCAATGAGCAGTTCTTC. Residues: CASSVTSGRGVNEQFF.

The chain employs TRBV19 and TRBJ1-5; 7 nucleotides match TRBD1. V gave up 7 bases and J gave up 7 bases; unmatched junction bases: 7. Germline CDR1 reads LNHDA; CDR2 reads SQIVND (reference sequence). CDR3 length equals 13 residues. CDR3 DNA: TGTGCCAGTAAATACAGGGGCGGCCAGCCCCAGCATTTT. As protein: CASKYRGGQPQHF.

J is TRBJ2-5 and V is TRBV11-2, with D possibly TRBD1 on 6 matching bases. Germline V lookup: CDR1 SGHAT, CDR2 FQNNGV. The CDR3 spans 14 residues. Between the trimmed V and J ends, which lost 4 bases and 4 bases, there was a span of 13 bases. In nucleotides, the CDR3 is TGTGCCAGCAGCTCTCGTTCACAGGGAGAGACCCAGTACTTC. Its translation: CASSSRSQGETQYF.

V gene TRBV28 combines with J gene TRBJ1-1, with a weak D call TRBD1 (5 bases). CDR1 is MDHEN, CDR2 SYDVKM, per germline. V lost 6 bases and J 5 bases, leaving 19 bases between the germline ends. The CDR3 consists of 15 residues. CDR3 region: CASRGEPGRGTEAFF. In DNA form, the CDR3 reads TGTGCCAGCAGGGGAGAGCCAGGCCGGGGGACTGAAGCTTTCTTT.

The chain joins TRBV18 to TRBJ2-7; D not resolved. This CDR3 comprises 14 residues. V was clipped by 2 bases and J by 4 bases, with 12 bases between them. Germline V gene data show CDR1 as KGHSH and CDR2 as LQKENI. In DNA, the CDR3 is TGTGCCAGCTCACCAGTCGGAAGACTTTACGAGCAGTACTTC. Amino acid sequence: CASSPVGRLYEQYF.

This rearrangement joins TRBV6-5 to TRBJ2-5; tentatively, D is TRBD2 (6 bases). With 2 bases removed from V and 2 bases from J, the gap between germline ends came to 9 bases. The CDR3 is made up of 14 amino acids. Germline V gene sequence: CDR1 MNHEY, CDR2 SVGAGI. The CDR3, as DNA: TGTGCCAGCAGTTACGGAGGGGCACAAGAGACCCAGTACTTC. Translation gives CASSYGGAQETQYF.

Remarks on this clone: Other DNA sequences in this sample translate to the same CDR3. The rearrangement uses TRBV7-2 and TRBJ2-7, with 8 bases aligning to TRBD2. The CDR3 is 15 residues long. V lost 5 bases, J lost 2 bases, and 8 bases stayed unmatched. Germline V gene sequence: CDR1 SGHTA, CDR2 FQGNSA. CDR3 bases: TGTGCCAGCAGCCCATCGGGAGGGGGGCCCTACGAGCAGTACTTC. This encodes CASSPSGGGPYEQYF.

There are a few counts of this clone. CDR3 in amino acids: CSASAREGPTREQYF. The CDR3 coding sequence is TGCAGTGCTAGTGCTCGGGAGGGCCCTACGAGGGAGCAGTACTTC. The chain carries TRBV20-1 and TRBJ2-7, with 8 bases that match TRBD2. Trimming cost V 3 bases and J 7 bases; bases outside gene matches: 14. Germline assignment: CDR1 DFQATT and CDR2 SNEGSKA (reference sequence). This CDR3 is built from 15 residues.

J is TRBJ2-1 and V is TRBV5-1; TRBD2 matches at 12 bases. V was clipped by 6 bases and J by 8 bases; unmatched bases: 6. The CDR3 spans 14 residues. Germline CDR1 is SGHRS and CDR2 is YFSETQ. The CDR3 is CASMPTSGSYEQFF. The CDR3 region has the DNA TGCGCCAGCATGCCGACTAGCGGGAGTTATGAGCAGTTCTTC.

The chain couples TRBV7-2 to TRBJ1-6; perhaps TRBD1 as D (6 bases). This CDR3 spans 15 amino acids. The germline V gene encodes CDR1 SGHTA and CDR2 FQGNSA. V shed 0 bases and J shed 10 bases, with 13 bases lying between them. CDR3 region: CASSLALNRDSPLHF. The CDR3 DNA follows: TGTGCCAGCAGCTTAGCCCTAAACAGGGACTCACCCCTCCACTTT.

The chain links TRBV4-3 to TRBJ1-4; TRBD1 might be the D (5 bases). Trimming took 4 bases from V and 3 from J, leaving 15 bases between them. CDR1 is LGHNA, CDR2 YSLEER, per germline. The CDR3 is 16 residues long. CDR3 sequence (DNA): TGCGCCAGCAGCCCACAAGCAGGGCTGGCTAATGAAAAACTGTTTTTT. Protein sequence: CASSPQAGLANEKLFF.

This clone has more than one count but fewer than ten. The chain carries TRBV18 and TRBJ1-2, with D possibly being TRBD1 (5 bases). Trimming took 4 bases from V and 4 from J, leaving 22 bases between them. The CDR3 consists of 17 residues. Germline-derived CDR1 and CDR2 are KGHSH and LQKENI. CDR3 DNA: TGTGCCAGCTCACTGGAAATAACGCGACAGAGTTTCTATGGCTACACCTTC. It yields the protein CASSLEITRQSFYGYTF.

The rearrangement joins TRBV6-5 to TRBJ2-1, with TRBD2 identical over 11 bases. Germline-derived CDR1 and CDR2 are MNHEY and SVGAGI. The ends lost 6 bases at V and 5 bases at J; junction bases unmatched: 6. The CDR3 length is 15 residues. CDR3 bases: TGTGCCAGCAGACCGGGACTAGCGGCCAACAATGAGCAGTTCTTC. It yields the protein CASRPGLAANNEQFF.

The gene calls are TRBV28 and TRBJ2-3; D gene ambiguous. V lost 4 bases and J lost 6, with 8 bases in between. Germline V gene lookup returns CDR1 MDHEN and CDR2 SYDVKM. The CDR3 consists of 12 residues. DNA of the CDR3: TGTGCCAGCAGTTCTTACAGTGATACGCAGTATTTT. Amino acid sequence: CASSSYSDTQYF.

The V gene is TRBV4-2, the J gene TRBJ2-6; 13 nucleotides align to TRBD2. CDR1 and CDR2 (germline): LGHNA, YNFKEQ. This CDR3 has 19 amino acids. J was trimmed by 0 bases and V by 4 bases; bases with no gene match: 6. CDR3: CASSRDGTSGTSGANVLTF. The CDR3 DNA reads TGTGCCAGCAGCCGGGATGGGACTAGCGGGACCTCTGGGGCCAACGTCCTGACTTTC.

Details on this clone: Distinct nucleotide sequences in the sample also encode this CDR3. The gene calls are TRBV6-2 or TRBV6-3 and TRBJ1-2, with a tentative D call TRBD1 (5 bases). Per germline, CDR1 MNHEY and CDR2 SVGEGT. This CDR3 is built from 14 residues. Trimming stripped 0 bases from V and 8 bases from J, with 13 bases between. CDR3 in amino acids: CASSYSGRGGGYTF. CDR3 coding DNA: TGTGCCAGCAGTTACTCAGGGAGGGGAGGCGGCTACACCTTC.

The V gene is TRBV7-9, the J gene TRBJ2-1; 9 bases are shared with TRBD2. CDR1 and CDR2 from the germline V gene are SEHNR and FQNEAQ (reference sequence). The junction had 5 bases not matched to a gene; V was cut back by 5 bases and J by 3 bases. This CDR3 comprises 15 residues. The CDR3 sequence is CASSTSGRIYNEQFF. CDR3 bases: TGTGCCAGCAGCACGAGCGGGAGGATCTACAATGAGCAGTTCTTC.

V usage is TRBV19 and J usage is TRBJ2-6; 7 nucleotides agree with TRBD1. Germline V gives CDR1 LNHDA, CDR2 SQIVND (reference sequence). Losses at the gene ends were 9 bases for V and 3 bases for J; bases not matched to a gene: 2. The CDR3 covers 13 residues. The CDR3 DNA is TGTGCCAGCTACAGGGGTGGGGCCAACGTCCTGACTTTC. Translating gives CASYRGGANVLTF. Full variable domain (missing parts from reference TRBV19 and TRBJ2-6): DGGITQSPKYLFRKEGQNVTLSCEQNLNHDAMYWYRQDPGQGLRLIYYSQIVNDFQKGDIAEGYSVSREKKESFPLTVTSAQKNPTAFYLCASYRGGANVLTFGAGSRLTVL.

This clone came up a few times. The rearrangement joins TRBV18 to TRBJ2-5, with TRBD2 identical over 13 bases. Germline V gene lookup returns CDR1 KGHSH and CDR2 LQKENI. After removal of 5 bases from V and 1 base from J, the junction contained 13 bases not matched to a gene. This CDR3 spans 19 amino acids. The CDR3, as DNA: TGTGCCAGCTCATCCGGACTAGCGGGGGCCATGCGGTCCCAAGAGACCCAGTACTTC. Its translation: CASSSGLAGAMRSQETQYF.

The chain couples TRBV6-5 to TRBJ1-6; 8 positions agree with TRBD1. The CDR3 is 14 residues long. V was pared by 6 bases and J by 7 bases, with 5 bases of the junction left unmatched. Germline CDR1 reads MNHEY; CDR2 reads SVGAGI. Here the CDR3 reads CASSRDRYNSPLHF. The CDR3 DNA follows: TGTGCCAGCAGCAGGGACAGGTACAATTCACCCCTCCACTTT.

The chain recombines TRBV5-1 with TRBJ1-1, with D uncertain. The CDR3 runs to 16 residues. Trimming stripped 0 bases from V and 5 bases from J, with 17 bases between. Germline lookup yields CDR1 SGHRS and CDR2 YFSETQ. CDR3 in DNA: TGCGCCAGCAGCTTGGGCGGAGACGGCCTGAGGACTGAAGCTTTCTTT. Its translation: CASSLGGDGLRTEAFF.

This clone showed up just a few times. This chain connects TRBV6-5 to TRBJ1-2; tentatively, D is TRBD1 (6 bases). CDR3 length: 12 amino acids. V shed 6 bases and J shed 8 bases, with 13 bases lying between them. CDR1 and CDR2 from the germline V gene are MNHEY and SVGAGI. CDR3 in amino acids: CASRPQGGGYTF. The DNA of the CDR3 is TGTGCCAGCAGACCACAGGGTGGGGGCTACACCTTC.

This clone was observed a few times. The rearrangement uses TRBV6-5 and TRBJ2-2, with TRBD2 identical over 7 bases. V lost 6 bases to trimming and J lost 3 bases; unmatched junction nucleotides: 7. The CDR3 totals 15 residues. Germline loops: CDR1 MNHEY, CDR2 SVGAGI. CDR3 in amino acids: CASSSGKRDTGELFF. The DNA for the CDR3 is TGTGCCAGCAGCAGCGGGAAAAGGGACACCGGGGAGCTGTTTTTT.